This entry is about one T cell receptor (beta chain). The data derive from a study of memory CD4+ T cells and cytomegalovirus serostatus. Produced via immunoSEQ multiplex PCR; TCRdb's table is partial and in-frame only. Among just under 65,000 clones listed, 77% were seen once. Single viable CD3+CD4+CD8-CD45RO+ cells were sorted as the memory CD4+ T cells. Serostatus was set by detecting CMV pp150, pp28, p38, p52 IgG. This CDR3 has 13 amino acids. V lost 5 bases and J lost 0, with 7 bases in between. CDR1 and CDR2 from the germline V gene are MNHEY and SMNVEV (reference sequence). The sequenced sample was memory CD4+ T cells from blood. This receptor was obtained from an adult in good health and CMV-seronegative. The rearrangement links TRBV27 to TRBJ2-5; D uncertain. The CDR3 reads CASSPQYQETQYF. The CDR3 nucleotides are TGTGCCAGCAGTCCACAGTACCAAGAGACCCAGTACTTC.